These 24 T cell receptor beta chains originate from one sample sequenced in a study of T cells in Graves' hyperthyroidism and ophthalmopathy. Researchers took RNA transcripts and amplified the TCR beta CDR3 regions from them. Initially, a first-round RT-PCR of the TCR CDR3 employed the HTBI primer set. MiXCR, run by TCRdb on the multiplex PCR reads, gives a single entry per CDR3 protein. Of 350,000 to 500,000 distinct CDR3 sequences in the sample, approximately 13% were seen once. Sequencing was performed on blood. These receptors originate from a woman between 18 and 30 years old with Graves' hyperthyroidism.

There are a few counts of this clonotype. The chain recombines TRBV6-4 with TRBJ2-3, with TRBD2 matching over 7 bases. Trimming at V came to 0 bases and at J to 0 bases, leaving 3 bases not matched to a gene. CDR3 length: 16 residues. CDR1 and CDR2 (germline): MRHNA, SNTAGT. CDR3 loop: CASSDSGGSSTDTQYF. Written as DNA, the CDR3 is TGTGCCAGCAGTGACTCTGGCGGGAGTAGCACAGATACGCAGTATTTT.

V gene TRBV11-2 combines with J gene TRBJ2-1; 10 positions match TRBD2. Trimming cost V 3 bases and J 8 bases; bases outside gene matches: 10. In germline, CDR1 is SGHAT, CDR2 FQNNGV. The CDR3 spans 16 residues. In DNA, the CDR3 is TGTGCCAGCAGCTTCGGGGGCAGCGGGAGGGGGGATGAGCAGTTCTTC. Protein sequence: CASSFGGSGRGDEQFF.

This clonotype was found a few times. The chain couples TRBV20-1 to TRBJ2-1; tentative D call: TRBD2 (6 bases). Germline CDR1 reads DFQATT; CDR2 reads SNEGSKA (reference sequence). V was pared by 0 bases and J by 7 bases, with 7 bases between. There are 12 residues in the CDR3. The CDR3 region is CSARDSGNEQFF. In DNA form, the CDR3 reads TGCAGTGCTAGAGACAGCGGGAATGAGCAGTTCTTC.

At least ten counts were recorded for this clonotype. The rearrangement joins TRBV6-1 to TRBJ1-5; TRBD1 agrees at 8 bases. The CDR3 has 15 residues. Germline CDR1 MNHNS, CDR2 SASEGT. Trimming at V came to 4 bases and at J to 7 bases, leaving 9 bases not matched to a gene. CDR3 bases: TGTGCCAGCAGTGGACCGCGGACAGGGATGCAGCCCCAGCATTTT. This encodes CASSGPRTGMQPQHF.

There are many counts of this clonotype. The chain uses TRBV18 and TRBJ1-5; the D is unclear. The CDR3 extends over 14 amino acids. V was clipped by 2 bases and J by 2 bases, with 7 bases between them. Germline loops: CDR1 KGHSH, CDR2 LQKENI. CDR3 protein: CASSPTRGNQPQHF. Written as DNA, the CDR3 is TGTGCCAGCTCACCAACCCGGGGCAATCAGCCCCAGCATTTT.

This clonotype was found many times. One end of the junction does not line up with germline, which may come from a read error. J is TRBJ1-3 and V is TRBV5-1; 7 nucleotides match TRBD1. The CDR3 extends over 14 amino acids. Germline CDR1 SGHRS, CDR2 YFSETQ. In DNA, the CDR3 is TGCGCCAGCAGCCGGACAGGCCCTGGCAACACCATATATTTT. Amino acid sequence: CASSRTGPGNTIYF.

This clonotype has at least ten counts. The gene calls are TRBV20-1 and TRBJ2-7, with a tentative D call TRBD1 (5 bases). The CDR3 has 13 residues. Looked up from germline, CDR1 is DFQATT and CDR2 is SNEGSKA (reference sequence). The V gene lost 0 bases and the J gene lost 7 bases, with 13 bases spanning the gap. The CDR3: CSARDQGLGEQYF. In nucleotides, the CDR3 is TGCAGTGCTAGAGATCAGGGCCTGGGTGAGCAGTACTTC.

This clonotype was recorded at least ten times. The chain recombines TRBV18 with TRBJ1-2; 9 nucleotides match TRBD1. The germline CDR1 and CDR2 sequences are KGHSH and LQKENI. V was pared by 1 base and J by 0 bases, with 6 bases of the junction left unmatched. The CDR3 runs 17 residues. Here the CDR3 DNA reads TGTGCCAGCTCACCACTGGGACAGGGCTACGCTAACTATGGCTACACCTTC. It encodes CASSPLGQGYANYGYTF.

The chain joins TRBV20-1 to TRBJ2-3, with 10 bases matching TRBD2. This CDR3 spans 15 amino acids. The V and J ends lost 2 bases and 4 bases, in that order; junction bases with no gene match: 6. CDR1 and CDR2 from the germline V gene are DFQATT and SNEGSKA (reference sequence). CDR3 sequence (DNA): TGCAGTGCTAGACGGCCTAGCGGGAGCTCAGATACGCAGTATTTT. Protein: CSARRPSGSSDTQYF.

This clonotype was seen repeatedly, ten times or more. This sequence joins TRBV10-3 and TRBJ2-2, with 7 nucleotides matching TRBD2. After removal of 7 bases from V and 3 bases from J, the junction contained 2 bases not matched to a gene. The CDR3 has 13 amino acids. CDR1 is ENHRY and CDR2 is SYGVKD in the germline V gene. The CDR3 region is CAINAGDTGELFF. DNA for the CDR3: TGTGCCATCAACGCGGGGGACACCGGGGAGCTGTTTTTT.

In its sample, this clonotype was seen a few times. This chain joins TRBV12-3 or TRBV12-4 and TRBJ1-3; TRBD1 matches at 9 bases. CDR3 length: 17 residues. V lost 6 bases, J lost 0 bases, and 9 bases stayed unmatched. The CDR3 is CASSRGQGDPSGNTIYF. In DNA, the CDR3 is TGTGCCAGCAGCCGGGGACAGGGCGATCCCTCTGGAAACACCATATATTTT.

The rearrangement uses TRBV7-4 and TRBJ1-3, with 12 nucleotides matching TRBD1. The J segment lost 2 bases and the V segment lost 5 bases, leaving 4 bases of the junction unmatched. The CDR3 length is 16 residues. Germline values: CDR1 SGHVT, CDR2 SQSDAQ. The CDR3 nucleotides are TGTGCCAGCAGCCCGGGGACAGGGGGCCCTGGAAACACCATATATTTT. Translating gives CASSPGTGGPGNTIYF.

This clonotype was picked up many times. The chain has TRBV20-1 and TRBJ1-1; D possibly corresponds to TRBD1 (6 bases). The V end was cut by 6 bases, the J end by 3 bases, with 14 bases between. Per the germline V gene, CDR1 is DFQATT and CDR2 is SNEGSKA (reference sequence). The CDR3 sequence is 13 residues long. CDR3 loop: CSAQQGMDTEAFF. The CDR3 nucleotides read TGCAGTGCCCAACAGGGTATGGACACTGAAGCTTTCTTT.

This clonotype has ten or more counts. This rearrangement joins TRBV11-2 to TRBJ2-1; D call uncertain. This CDR3 spans 13 amino acids. Per the germline V gene, CDR1 is SGHAT and CDR2 is FQNNGV. The V end lost 2 bases, the J end lost 6 bases, and 8 bases lay between the germline ends. CDR3: CASSLQRTNEQFF. CDR3 in DNA: TGTGCCAGCAGCTTACAACGGACCAATGAGCAGTTCTTC.

The sample holds many counts of this clonotype. This chain uses TRBV29-1 with TRBJ2-3, with D possibly TRBD1 on 6 matching bases. The CDR3 runs to 14 residues. V was shortened by 7 bases and J by 2 bases, with 16 bases between the two germline ends. In germline, CDR1 is SQVTM, CDR2 ANQGSEA. The CDR3 region has the DNA TGCAGCGCATCCACGGGACAAATCACAGATACGCAGTATTTT. This codes for CSASTGQITDTQYF.

This clonotype was recorded at least ten times. The rearrangement uses TRBV6-1 and TRBJ2-3, with a weak D call TRBD2 (5 bases). The CDR3 totals 17 residues. Trimming took 8 bases from V and 4 from J, leaving 25 bases between them. The germline V gene has CDR1 MNHNS and CDR2 SASEGT. As DNA, the CDR3 is TGTGCCAGCGAGGGATACGGGAAAGTCGGTAGGGCAGATACGCAGTATTTT. It specifies CASEGYGKVGRADTQYF.

This sequence joins TRBV9 and TRBJ2-1; 10 nucleotides match TRBD2. Germline lookup yields CDR1 SGDLS and CDR2 YYNGEE. The CDR3 extends over 16 amino acids. Trimming at V came to 0 bases and at J to 5 bases, leaving 5 bases not matched to a gene. The CDR3 DNA follows: TGTGCCAGCAGCGTAGCGGGACTAGCGACTCACAATGAGCAGTTCTTC. Translating gives CASSVAGLATHNEQFF. The full variable domain, completed using reference TRBV9 and TRBJ2-1, is DSGVTQTPKHLITATGQRVTLRCSPRSGDLSVYWYQQSLDQGLQFLIQYYNGEERAKGNILERFSAQQFPDLHSELNLSSLELGDSALYFCASSVAGLATHNEQFFGPGTRLTVL.

This clonotype was observed at least ten times. The genes are TRBV5-6 and TRBJ2-3, with 9 positions matching TRBD2. Germline V gene data show CDR1 as SGHDT and CDR2 as YYEEEE. The junction had 12 bases not matched to a gene; V was cut back by 1 base and J by 6 bases. This CDR3 contains 17 residues. The DNA of the CDR3 is TGTGCCAGCAGCTTGCAGACTAGCGGTCCCTCTGAGGATACGCAGTATTTT. It is translated as CASSLQTSGPSEDTQYF.

The sample holds many counts of this clonotype. The rearrangement joins TRBV15 to TRBJ1-5; D ambiguous. The CDR3 runs 16 residues. The germline V and J ends were trimmed by 1 base and 1 base, with 11 bases remaining between them. Germline CDR1 and CDR2: LNHNV and YYDKDF (reference sequence). CDR3 sequence: CATSRGSGPSNQPQHF. In nucleotides, the CDR3 is TGTGCCACCAGCAGAGGTTCAGGCCCCAGCAATCAGCCCCAGCATTTT.

This clonotype was detected many times. The chain joins TRBV5-1 to TRBJ1-1; 8 positions match TRBD1. V dropped 6 bases and J dropped 3; count of bases not matched to a gene: 16. Germline assignment: CDR1 SGHRS and CDR2 YFSETQ. There are 17 residues in the CDR3. The CDR3 region is CASTRTGILTEDTEAFF. CDR3 DNA sequence: TGCGCCAGCACCCGGACAGGGATACTGACTGAGGACACTGAAGCTTTCTTT.

This clonotype occurred a few times. This sequence joins TRBV27 and TRBJ1-2; D uncertain. Between the trimmed V and J ends, which lost 5 bases and 4 bases, there was a span of 11 bases. This CDR3 has 13 amino acids. CDR1 is MNHEY, CDR2 SMNVEV, per germline (reference sequence). The CDR3 is CASSRQEGYGYTF. The DNA for the CDR3 is TGTGCCAGCAGTCGTCAGGAAGGCTATGGCTACACCTTC.

This clonotype has a count of ten or more. The chain uses TRBV6-5 and TRBJ2-1, with 7 bases identical to TRBD2. Germline V gene sequence: CDR1 MNHEY, CDR2 SVGAGI. The CDR3 contains 14 residues. Trimming removed 2 bases from V and 2 bases from J; junction bases left unmatched: 0. The CDR3 loop reads CASSYGLAYNEQFF. CDR3 nucleotides: TGTGCCAGCAGTTACGGACTAGCCTACAATGAGCAGTTCTTC.

The chain has TRBV10-3 and TRBJ2-7; 7 positions agree with TRBD1. From germline, CDR1 is ENHRY and CDR2 SYGVKD. This CDR3 region has 15 residues. Losses at the gene ends were 4 bases for V and 2 bases for J; bases not matched to a gene: 8. The CDR3 loop reads CAISGGQTRTYEQYF. CDR3 DNA sequence: TGTGCCATCAGTGGGGGACAGACGCGGACCTACGAGCAGTACTTC.

This clonotype occurred many times. The chain uses TRBV27 and TRBJ2-7, with 7 bases that match TRBD1. The CDR3 is 15 residues long. The ends lost 2 bases at V and 8 bases at J; junction bases unmatched: 12. Germline V gene lookup returns CDR1 MNHEY and CDR2 SMNVEV (reference sequence). The CDR3 sequence: CASSLRGRQGLKQYF. DNA for the CDR3: TGTGCCAGCAGTTTAAGGGGGCGACAGGGATTAAAGCAGTACTTC.